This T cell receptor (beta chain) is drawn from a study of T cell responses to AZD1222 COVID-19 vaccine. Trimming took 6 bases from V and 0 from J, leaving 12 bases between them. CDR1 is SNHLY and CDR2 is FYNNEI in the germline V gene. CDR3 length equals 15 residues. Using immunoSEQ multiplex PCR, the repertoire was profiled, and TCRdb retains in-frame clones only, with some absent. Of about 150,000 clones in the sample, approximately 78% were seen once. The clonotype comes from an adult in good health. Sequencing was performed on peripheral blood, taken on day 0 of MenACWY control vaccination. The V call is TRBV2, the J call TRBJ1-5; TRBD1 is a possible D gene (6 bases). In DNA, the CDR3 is TGTGCCAGCAGAGGGGGACCCCTTAGCAATCAGCCCCAGCATTTT. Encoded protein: CASRGGPLSNQPQHF.